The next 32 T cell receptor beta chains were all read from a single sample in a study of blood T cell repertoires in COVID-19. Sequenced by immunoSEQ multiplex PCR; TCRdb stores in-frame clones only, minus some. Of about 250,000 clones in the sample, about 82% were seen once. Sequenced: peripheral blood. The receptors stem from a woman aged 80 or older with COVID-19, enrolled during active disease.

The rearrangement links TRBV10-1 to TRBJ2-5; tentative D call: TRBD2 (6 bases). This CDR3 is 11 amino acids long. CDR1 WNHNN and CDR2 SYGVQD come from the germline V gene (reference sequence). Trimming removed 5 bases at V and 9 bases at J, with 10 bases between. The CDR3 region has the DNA TGCGCCAGCAGTAACGGGGGATCCCAGTACTTC. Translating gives CASSNGGSQYF.

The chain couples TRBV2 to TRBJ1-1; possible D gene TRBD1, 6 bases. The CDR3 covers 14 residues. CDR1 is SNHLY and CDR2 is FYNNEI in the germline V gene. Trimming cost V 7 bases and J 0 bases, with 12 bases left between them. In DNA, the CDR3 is TGTGCCAGCACGTGGGGGACAATGAACACTGAAGCTTTCTTT. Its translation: CASTWGTMNTEAFF.

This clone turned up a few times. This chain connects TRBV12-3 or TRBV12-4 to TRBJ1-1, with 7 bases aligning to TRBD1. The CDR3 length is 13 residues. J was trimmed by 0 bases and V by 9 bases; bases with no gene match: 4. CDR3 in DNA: TGTGCCAGTGCAGGACAGGTGAACACTGAAGCTTTCTTT. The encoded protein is CASAGQVNTEAFF.

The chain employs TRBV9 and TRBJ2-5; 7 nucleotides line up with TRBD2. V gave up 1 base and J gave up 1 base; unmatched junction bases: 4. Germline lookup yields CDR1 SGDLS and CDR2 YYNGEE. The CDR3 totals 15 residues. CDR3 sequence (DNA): TGTGCCAGCAGCGTACAGGCTAGCGGCCAAGAGACCCAGTACTTC. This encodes CASSVQASGQETQYF. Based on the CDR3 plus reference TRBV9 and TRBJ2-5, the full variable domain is DSGVTQTPKHLITATGQRVTLRCSPRSGDLSVYWYQQSLDQGLQFLIQYYNGEERAKGNILERFSAQQFPDLHSELNLSSLELGDSALYFCASSVQASGQETQYFGPGTRLLVL.

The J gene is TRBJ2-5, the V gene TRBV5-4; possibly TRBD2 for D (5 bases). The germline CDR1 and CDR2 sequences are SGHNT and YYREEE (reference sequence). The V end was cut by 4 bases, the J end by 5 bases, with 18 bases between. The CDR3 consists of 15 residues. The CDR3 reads CASSTQTLWEETQYF. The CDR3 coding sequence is TGTGCCAGCAGCACACAGACCCTCTGGGAGGAGACCCAGTACTTC.

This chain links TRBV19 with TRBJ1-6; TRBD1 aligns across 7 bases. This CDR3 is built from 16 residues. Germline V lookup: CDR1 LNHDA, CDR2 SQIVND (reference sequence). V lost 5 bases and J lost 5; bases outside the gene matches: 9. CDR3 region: CASSGRNRGDNSPLHF. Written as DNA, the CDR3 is TGTGCCAGTAGTGGGAGGAACAGGGGAGATAATTCACCCCTCCACTTT.

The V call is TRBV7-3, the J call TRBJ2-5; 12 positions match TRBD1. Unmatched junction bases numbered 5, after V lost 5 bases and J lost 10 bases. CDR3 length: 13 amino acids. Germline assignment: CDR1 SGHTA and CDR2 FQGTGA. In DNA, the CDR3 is TGTGCCAGCAGCCCCGGGACAGGGGGCGGCCAGTACTTC. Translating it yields CASSPGTGGGQYF.

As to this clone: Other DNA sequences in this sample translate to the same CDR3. The CDR3 DNA is TGTGCCAGCAGCCAAGCGGGGGTGAACACTGAAGCTTTCTTT. It yields the protein CASSQAGVNTEAFF. V usage is TRBV3-1 (or the pseudogene TRBV3-2) and J usage is TRBJ1-1; TRBD1 is a possible D gene (5 bases). Looked up from germline, CDR1 is LGHDT and CDR2 is YNNKEL (reference sequence). The CDR3 totals 14 residues. The V gene lost 1 base and the J gene lost 0 bases, with 6 bases spanning the gap.

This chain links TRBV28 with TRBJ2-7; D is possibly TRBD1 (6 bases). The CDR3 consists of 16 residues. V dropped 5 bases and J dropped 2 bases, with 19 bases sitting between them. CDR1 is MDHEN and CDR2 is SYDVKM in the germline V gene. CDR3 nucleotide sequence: TGTGCCAGCAGTACCTCCGGGACACATATAGCCTACGAGCAGTACGTC. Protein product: CASSTSGTHIAYEQYV.

The CDR3 nucleotides are TGTGCCAGCAGCTCCCTCCAAGAGACCCAGTACTTC. It is translated as CASSSLQETQYF. V usage is TRBV13 and J usage is TRBJ2-5, with D hard to call. Germline CDR1 PRHDT, CDR2 FYEKMQ (reference sequence). The CDR3 totals 12 residues. Trimming cost V 4 bases and J 1 base, with 4 bases left between them.

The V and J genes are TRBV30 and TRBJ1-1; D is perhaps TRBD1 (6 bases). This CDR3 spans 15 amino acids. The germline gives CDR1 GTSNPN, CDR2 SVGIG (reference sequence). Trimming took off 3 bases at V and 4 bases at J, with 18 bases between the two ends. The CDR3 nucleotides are TGTGCCTGGAGGACGTTGGGGGCTGGAGGCACTGAAGCTTTCTTT. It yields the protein CAWRTLGAGGTEAFF.

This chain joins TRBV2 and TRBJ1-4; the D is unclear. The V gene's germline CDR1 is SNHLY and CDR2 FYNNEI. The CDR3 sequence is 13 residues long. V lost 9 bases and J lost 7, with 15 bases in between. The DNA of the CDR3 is TGTGCCAGTACCCTCGGTACGGGTGAAAAACTGTTTTTT. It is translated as CASTLGTGEKLFF. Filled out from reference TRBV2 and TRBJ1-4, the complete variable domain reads EPEVTQTPSHQVTQMGQEVILRCVPISNHLYFYWYRQILGQKVEFLVSFYNNEISEKSEIFDDQFSVERPDGSNFTLKIRSTKLEDSAMYFCASTLGTGEKLFFGSGTQLSVL.

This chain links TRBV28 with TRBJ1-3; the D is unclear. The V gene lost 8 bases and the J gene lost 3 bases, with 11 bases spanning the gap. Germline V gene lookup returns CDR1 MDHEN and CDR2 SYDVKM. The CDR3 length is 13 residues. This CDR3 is CASARTGGNTIYF. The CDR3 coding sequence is TGTGCCAGCGCAAGGACTGGTGGAAACACCATATATTTT.

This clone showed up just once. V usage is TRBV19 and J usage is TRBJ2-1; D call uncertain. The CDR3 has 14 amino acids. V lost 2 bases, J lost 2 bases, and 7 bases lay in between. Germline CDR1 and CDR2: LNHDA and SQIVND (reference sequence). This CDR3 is CASSIQITYNEQFF. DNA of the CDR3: TGTGCCAGTAGTATACAGATAACCTACAATGAGCAGTTCTTC.

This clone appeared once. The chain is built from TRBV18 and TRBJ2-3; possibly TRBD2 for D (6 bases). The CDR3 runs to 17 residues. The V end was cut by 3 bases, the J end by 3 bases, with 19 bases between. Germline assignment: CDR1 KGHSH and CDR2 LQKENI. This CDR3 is CASSPQGGYGSTDTQYF. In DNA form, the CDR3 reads TGTGCCAGCTCACCCCAAGGTGGTTACGGGAGTACAGATACGCAGTATTTT.

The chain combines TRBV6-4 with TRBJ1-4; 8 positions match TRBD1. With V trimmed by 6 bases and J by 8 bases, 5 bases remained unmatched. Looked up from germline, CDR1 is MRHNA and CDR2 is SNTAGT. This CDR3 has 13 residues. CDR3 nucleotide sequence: TGTGCCAGCAGCAGGGGGCCCGGGGAAAAACTGTTTTTT. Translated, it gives CASSRGPGEKLFF.

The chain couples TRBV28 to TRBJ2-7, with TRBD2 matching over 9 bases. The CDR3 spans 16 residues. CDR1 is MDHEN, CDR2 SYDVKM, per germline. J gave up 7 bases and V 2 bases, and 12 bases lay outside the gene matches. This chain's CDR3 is CASSLGGTSFLGEQYF. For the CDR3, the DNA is TGTGCCAGCAGTTTAGGGGGGACTAGCTTTCTCGGGGAGCAGTACTTC.

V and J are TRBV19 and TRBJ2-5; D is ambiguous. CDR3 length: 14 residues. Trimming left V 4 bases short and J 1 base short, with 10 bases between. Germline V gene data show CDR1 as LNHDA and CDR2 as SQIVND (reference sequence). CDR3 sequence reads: CASSTRISQETQYF. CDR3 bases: TGTGCCAGTAGTACCCGTATCTCCCAAGAGACCCAGTACTTC.

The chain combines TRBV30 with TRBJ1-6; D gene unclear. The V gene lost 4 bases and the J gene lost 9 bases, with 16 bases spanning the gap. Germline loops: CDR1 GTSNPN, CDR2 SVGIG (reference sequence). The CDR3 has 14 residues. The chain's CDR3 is CAWTQRGIVSPLHF. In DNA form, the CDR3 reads TGTGCCTGGACCCAACGGGGTATCGTTTCACCCCTCCACTTT.

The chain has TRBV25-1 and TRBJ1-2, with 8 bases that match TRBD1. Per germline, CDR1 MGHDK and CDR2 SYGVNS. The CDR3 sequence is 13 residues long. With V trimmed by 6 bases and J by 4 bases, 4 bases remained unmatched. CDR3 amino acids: CASRDRESYGYTF. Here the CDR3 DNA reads TGTGCCAGCAGGGACAGGGAGAGCTATGGCTACACCTTC.

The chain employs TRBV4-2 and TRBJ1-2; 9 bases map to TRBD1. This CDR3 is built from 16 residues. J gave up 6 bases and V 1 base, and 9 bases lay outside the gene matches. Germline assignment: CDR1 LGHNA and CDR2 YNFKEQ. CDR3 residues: CASSQVWGQGYDGYTF. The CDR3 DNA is TGTGCCAGCAGCCAAGTTTGGGGACAGGGATATGATGGCTACACCTTC.

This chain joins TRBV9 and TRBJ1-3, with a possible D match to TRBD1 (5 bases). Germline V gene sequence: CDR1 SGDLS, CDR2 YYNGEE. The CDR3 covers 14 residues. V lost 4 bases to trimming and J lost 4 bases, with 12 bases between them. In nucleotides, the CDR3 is TGTGCCAGCAGCCCCTCAGGGAACGGAAACACCATATATTTT. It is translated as CASSPSGNGNTIYF.

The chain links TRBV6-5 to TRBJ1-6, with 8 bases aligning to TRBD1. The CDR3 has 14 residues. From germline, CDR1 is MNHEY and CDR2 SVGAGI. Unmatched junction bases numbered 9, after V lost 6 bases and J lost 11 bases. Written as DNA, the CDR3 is TGTGCCAGCAGACCGACAGGGGATCGTACACCCCTCCACTTT. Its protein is CASRPTGDRTPLHF.

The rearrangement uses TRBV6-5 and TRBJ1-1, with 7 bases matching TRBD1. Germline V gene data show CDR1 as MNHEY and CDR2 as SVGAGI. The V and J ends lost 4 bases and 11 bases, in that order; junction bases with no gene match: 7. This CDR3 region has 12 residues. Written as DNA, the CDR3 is TGTGCCAGCAGTTCCCGACAGGGCCACGCTTTCTTT. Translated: CASSSRQGHAFF.

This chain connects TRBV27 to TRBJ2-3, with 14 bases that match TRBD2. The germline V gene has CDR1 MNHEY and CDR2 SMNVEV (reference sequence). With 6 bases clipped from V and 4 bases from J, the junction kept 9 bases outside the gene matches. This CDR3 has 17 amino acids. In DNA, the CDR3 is TGTGCCAGCAGGCCGGGACTAGCGGGGGTCGGAGCAGATACGCAGTATTTT. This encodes CASRPGLAGVGADTQYF.

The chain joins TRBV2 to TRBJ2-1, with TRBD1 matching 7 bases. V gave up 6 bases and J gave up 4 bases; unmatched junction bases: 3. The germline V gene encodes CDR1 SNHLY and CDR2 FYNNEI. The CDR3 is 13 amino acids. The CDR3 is CASRDRIYNEQFF. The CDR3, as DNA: TGTGCCAGCAGGGACAGGATATACAATGAGCAGTTCTTC.

Written as DNA, the CDR3 is TGCACCAGCAGCCCTAACGCCATCCCCTACAATGAGCAGTTCTTC. Residues: CTSSPNAIPYNEQFF. The chain has TRBV1 and TRBJ2-1; TRBD2 is taken as the D call from the table, unchecked against the DNA. TRBV1 is shown as a pseudogene. CDR3 length: 15 residues.

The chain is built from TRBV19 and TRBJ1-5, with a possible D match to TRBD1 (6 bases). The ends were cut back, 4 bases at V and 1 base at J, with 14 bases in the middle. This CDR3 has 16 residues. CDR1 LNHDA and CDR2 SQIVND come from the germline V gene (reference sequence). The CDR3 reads CASSTVGGPSNQPQHF. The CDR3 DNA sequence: TGTGCCAGTAGTACCGTGGGGGGGCCAAGCAATCAGCCCCAGCATTTT. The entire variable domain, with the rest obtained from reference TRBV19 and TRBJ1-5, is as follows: DGGITQSPKYLFRKEGQNVTLSCEQNLNHDAMYWYRQDPGQGLRLIYYSQIVNDFQKGDIAEGYSVSREKKESFPLTVTSAQKNPTAFYLCASSTVGGPSNQPQHFGDGTRLSIL.

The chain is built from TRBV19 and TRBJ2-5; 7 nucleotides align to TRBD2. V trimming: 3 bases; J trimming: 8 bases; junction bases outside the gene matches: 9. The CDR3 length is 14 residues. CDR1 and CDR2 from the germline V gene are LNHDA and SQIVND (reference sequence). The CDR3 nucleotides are TGTGCCAGTAGTATCGGGGGGAGGGGTGAAACCCAGTACTTC. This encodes CASSIGGRGETQYF.

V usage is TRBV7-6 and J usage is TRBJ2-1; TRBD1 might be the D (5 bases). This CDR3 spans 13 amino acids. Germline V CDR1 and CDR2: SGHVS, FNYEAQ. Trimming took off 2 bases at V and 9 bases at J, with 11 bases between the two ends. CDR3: CASSLFKQGEQFF. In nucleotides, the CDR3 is TGTGCCAGCAGCTTATTTAAGCAGGGTGAGCAGTTCTTC.

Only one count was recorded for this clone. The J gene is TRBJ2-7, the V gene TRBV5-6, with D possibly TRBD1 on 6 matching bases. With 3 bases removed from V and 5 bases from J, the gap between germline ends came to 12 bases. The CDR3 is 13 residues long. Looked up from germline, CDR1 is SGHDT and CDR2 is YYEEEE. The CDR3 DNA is TGTGCCAGCAGCTCGCAGGACAGACACGAGCAGTACGTC. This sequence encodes CASSSQDRHEQYV.

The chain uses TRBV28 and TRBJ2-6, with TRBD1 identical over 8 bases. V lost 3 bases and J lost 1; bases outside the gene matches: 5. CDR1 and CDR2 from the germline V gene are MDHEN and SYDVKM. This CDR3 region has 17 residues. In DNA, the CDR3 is TGTGCCAGCAGTTTCCGACAGGGGAGGTCTGGGGCCAACGTCCTGACTTTC. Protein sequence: CASSFRQGRSGANVLTF.